Below, 4 T cell receptor beta chains from the same sample are listed, as sequenced in a study of blood T cell repertoires in COVID-19. Repertoires were generated with immunoSEQ multiplex PCR, while TCRdb's copy carries only in-frame clones and drops some. The table records over 200,000 clones, over 75% of them present only once. Specimen: peripheral blood. These receptors were collected from a man older than 75 with acute or convalescent COVID-19.

The chain is built from TRBV27 and TRBJ1-2; 9 bases align to TRBD1. Germline V gives CDR1 MNHEY, CDR2 SMNVEV (reference sequence). The CDR3 spans 12 residues. The junction had 4 bases not matched to a gene; V was cut back by 6 bases and J by 8 bases. The CDR3 protein is CASSSTGGGYTF. The CDR3 coding sequence is TGTGCCAGCAGCAGCACAGGGGGCGGCTACACCTTC.

V gene TRBV16 combines with J gene TRBJ1-1; D remains ambiguous. The germline V and J ends were trimmed by 0 bases and 8 bases, with 7 bases remaining between them. This CDR3 spans 12 amino acids. Per the germline V gene, CDR1 is KGHSY and CDR2 is FQNENV. DNA of the CDR3: TGTGCCAGCAGCCAATCGTGGAGGGAAGCTTTCTTT. Protein product: CASSQSWREAFF.

This chain uses TRBV19 with TRBJ2-1; tentative D call: TRBD1 (5 bases). This CDR3 comprises 17 residues. The germline V and J ends were trimmed by 1 base and 8 bases, with 21 bases remaining between them. CDR1 is LNHDA and CDR2 is SQIVND in the germline V gene (reference sequence). CDR3 sequence: CASSIVYQPPSGHEQFF. The DNA for the CDR3 is TGTGCCAGTAGTATAGTATACCAGCCCCCATCAGGGCATGAGCAGTTCTTC.

The chain links TRBV12-3 or TRBV12-4 to TRBJ2-7; TRBD2 is a possible D gene (5 bases). V lost 6 bases and J 7 bases, leaving 13 bases between the germline ends. This CDR3 has 12 residues. As DNA, the CDR3 is TGTGCCAGCAGGGTCCCGGGCGGGGAGCAGTACTTC. This translates into CASRVPGGEQYF.